This record covers a single T cell receptor (beta chain). Its target is not known. TCRdb re-called the reads through MiXCR, storing one row per CDR3 protein. Among about 700,000 distinct CDR3 sequences listed, roughly 30% were seen once. This record comes from a study of T cell repertoires in cytomegalovirus infection. Study summary: CMV epitopes that were recently identified and HLA-C-restricted were used alongside well-studied HLA-B-restricted ones. Based on public TCR beta signatures, there were indications of CMV infection and of a matching HLA type. Study outcomes and limitations: Cumulated frequencies of public TCR beta families served to identify carriers of CMV plus the relevant HLA.

The CDR3 sequence is 16 residues long. CDR1 is SGHTA and CDR2 is FQGNSA in the germline V gene. Trimming pared 4 bases from V and 0 bases from J, leaving 14 bases between. Here the sequenced sample was cultured PBMCs, taken from culture after CMV antigen stimulation. The chain has TRBV7-2 and TRBJ2-3; D is uncertain. The sequence was obtained from a human donor in good health (CMV status not recorded). Some clones in this sample may be carry-over from other donors' samples. The CDR3 DNA follows: TGTGCCAGCAGCTCCGGCCCCCCCGGGAGCACAGATACGCAGTATTTT. Its protein product is CASSSGPPGSTDTQYF.